In this sample, the clone carrying this TCR beta chain turned up many times. What it binds is not known. The sample originates from a study of regulatory T cells in long-lasting Graves disease. Findings and limits, study-wide: TRBV28, TRBJ1-2 and TRBJ2-5 were favored in persistent disease.

Germline-derived CDR1 and CDR2 are SNHLY and FYNNEI. V shed 6 bases and J shed 1 base, with 12 bases lying between them. This CDR3 spans 14 amino acids. Assembly of TCR beta libraries relied on iRepertoire HTBI primers together with Arm-PCR of CDR3 regions. TCRdb reprocessed the multiplex PCR reads with MiXCR, giving one entry per CDR3 protein. The repertoire holds some 370,000 distinct CDR3 sequences, with about 20% as singletons. The time point was: persistent/refractory GD, antithyroid drugs over 5 years with positive TRAb. Following extraction of RNA from PBMCs, that RNA was used to make the TCR library.

The V call is TRBV2, the J call TRBJ2-5; D is unclear. The source of this sequence is a female donor with Graves disease. The input for sequencing was peripheral blood mononuclear cells (PBMCs), taken when the disease was refractory, from a patient treated with antithyroid drugs. CDR3 nucleotide sequence: TGTGCCAGCAGCGACGGCGGCCCCCAAGAGACCCAGTACTTC. Protein sequence: CASSDGGPQETQYF.